This section outlines one T cell receptor (beta chain) sequence together with its context. Its antigen remains unidentified. No base qualities exist here, and no much larger clone lies one base off it. The data stem from a study of Tregs in tolerant kidney transplant recipients (dated 2019 in TCRdb). Notes on the research overall: Transplants used related donors with nonmyeloablative bone marrow transplantation; mixed chimerism was transient in the human trials. Before combined kidney and bone marrow transplantation, this study identified donor-specific regulatory T cells using TCRbeta sequencing and then followed those same cells after transplant. What the research found in general, with its limitations: The study was constrained by small patient numbers, and validation of the findings is required in larger populations and under other immunosuppression protocols. Biological reproducibility was not directly addressed, though technical replication error appeared minimal. PCR primers changed over time for some patients, so nucleotide-level comparison across those patients' samples was not possible. Donor-specific Treg expansion was found to exceed global Treg expansion in tolerant patients, suggesting antigen-driven rather than nonspecific expansion. The most biologically relevant and donor-specific TCRbeta repertoire appeared to be identified by expanding Tregs with activated donor B cells.

The time point label here, explained by the study, means: blood sample drawn before combined kidney and bone marrow transplant. Thawed PBMCs were FACS-sorted into unstimulated Tregs (CD4+CD25+CD127-), CD4+ non-Tregs (CD4+CD25-), CD4 cells and CD8 cells. A few combined kidney and bone marrow transplant recipients from the ITN036ST trial were included as patients, and samples were available only from these trial subjects. Healthy control blood was processed to PBMCs by Ficoll density gradient and cryopreserved, and patient PBMCs were collected before and after transplant. For TCRbeta CDR3 sequencing, genomic DNA from the sorted cells was extracted using the QIAGEN DNeasy Blood and Tissue Kit. High-throughput TCRbeta CDR3 sequencing was carried out commercially through immunoSEQ, with PCR amplification with bias correction and internal controls included. For the original study's pipeline: Unique productive TCRbeta sequences were defined by CDR3 nucleotide sequence where primers matched, and otherwise by CDR3 amino acid sequence together with Vbeta and Jbeta genes. To correct for sorting error, sequences found in more than one sorted population at a frequency ratio of 2:1 or less were discarded, and the remaining shared sequences were assigned to the population with the higher frequency. A sequence counted as donor-reactive if, in CFSE-low cells, the sequence had a frequency of at least 0.01% and was expanded at least 5-fold compared with unstimulated cells. Jensen-Shannon divergence, calculated on the top 100 TCRbeta sequences ranked by frequency, was used to quantify repertoire divergence. For any sample with multiple sequencing runs, sorting error was corrected in each run separately before the runs were pooled. TCRdb re-hosts the immuneACCESS table, in-frame sequences only. Its copies lack some clones; in the studies checked, an unresolved V gene accounts for under half of them, and the cause for the rest is not known. V, J and clone size are those of that table, while D and trimming were read from the DNA. In this sample the table shows about 100,000 clones, 93% of which occur a single time. The ten biggest clones cover around 0.45% of the sample.

The germline V gene provides CDR1 LGHNA and CDR2 YSLEER. V drops 0 bases and J drops 5 bases, leaving 10 bases in between. The CDR3, cysteine through phenylalanine, is 15 amino acids long. The only DNA kept is the CDR3, 45 bases in frame from the first base. The chain is encoded by TRBV4-3 joined to TRBJ1-4; the best D guess is TRBD1, with 5 bases matching. The sample in question was CD4+ T cells from blood, obtained before the transplant. The sequence derives from a human donor who received a combined kidney and bone marrow transplant. Here is the DNA: TGCGCCAGCAGCCAAGATGACAGACACAATGAAAAACTGTTTTTT. This encodes CASSQDDRHNEKLFF.